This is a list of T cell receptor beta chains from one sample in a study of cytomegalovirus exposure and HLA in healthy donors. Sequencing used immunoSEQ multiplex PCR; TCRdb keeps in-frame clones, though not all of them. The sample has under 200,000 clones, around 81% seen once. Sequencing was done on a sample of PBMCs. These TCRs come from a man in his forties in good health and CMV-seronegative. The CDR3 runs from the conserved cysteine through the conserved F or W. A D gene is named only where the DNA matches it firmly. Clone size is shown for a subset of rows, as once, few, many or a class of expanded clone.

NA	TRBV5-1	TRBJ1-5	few	CASSPLGEGQPQHF	TGCGCCAGCAGCCCCCTAGGGGAGGGCCAGCCCCAGCATTTT
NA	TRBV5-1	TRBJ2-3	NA	CASSERRGDTQYF	TGCGCCAGCAGCGAACGAAGGGGAGATACGCAGTATTTT
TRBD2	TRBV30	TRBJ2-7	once	CAWDTLAGGPYEQYF	TGTGCCTGGGACACTCTAGCGGGAGGGCCATACGAGCAGTACTTC
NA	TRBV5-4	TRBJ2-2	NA	CASSRERNTGELFF	TGTGCCAGCAGTCGGGAGCGGAACACCGGGGAGCTGTTTTTT
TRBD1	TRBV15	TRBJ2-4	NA	CATSRGESRGNIQYF	TGTGCCACCAGCAGAGGGGAGAGCAGGGGGAACATTCAGTACTTC
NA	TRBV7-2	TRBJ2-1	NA	CASSLAAVGNEQFF	TGTGCCAGCAGCTTAGCGGCCGTTGGCAATGAGCAGTTCTTC
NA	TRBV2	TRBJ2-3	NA	CASSEGASRRTDTQYF	TGTGCCAGCAGTGAAGGAGCGAGCCGACGCACAGATACGCAGTATTTT
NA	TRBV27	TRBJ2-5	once	CASSLGQSQETQYF	TGTGCCAGCAGTTTAGGGCAGTCCCAAGAGACCCAGTACTTC
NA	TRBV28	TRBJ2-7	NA	CASSFPPPGNSYEQYF	TGTGCCAGCAGTTTCCCTCCACCGGGGAACTCCTACGAGCAGTACTTC
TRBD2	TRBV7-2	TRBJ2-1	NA	CASSLSGGYEQFF	TGTGCCAGCAGCCTTAGCGGGGGGTATGAGCAGTTCTTC